This T cell receptor beta chain was sequenced during a study of blood T cell repertoires in COVID-19. For the study at large: Both acute and convalescent COVID-19 samples were obtained from the United States, Italy and Spain. Sources were T cells, B-cell-depleted T cells, or PBMCs; the material itself was cDNA or gDNA.

CDR3 length: 14 amino acids. V dropped 7 bases and J dropped 6; count of bases not matched to a gene: 6. Per the germline V gene, CDR1 is KGHDR and CDR2 is SFDVKD. Assay: immunoSEQ multiplex PCR; the TCRdb copy retains only in-frame clones and omits some. The sample records about 480,000 clones, approximately 90% being singletons. The chain combines TRBV24-1 with TRBJ2-2, with 8 bases matching TRBD1. Sequenced sample: peripheral blood. This clonotype originated in a woman in her 30s with acute or convalescent COVID-19. CDR3 sequence: CATSPDRDPGELFF. The CDR3 nucleotides read TGTGCCACCAGCCCGGACAGGGACCCCGGGGAGCTGTTTTTT.